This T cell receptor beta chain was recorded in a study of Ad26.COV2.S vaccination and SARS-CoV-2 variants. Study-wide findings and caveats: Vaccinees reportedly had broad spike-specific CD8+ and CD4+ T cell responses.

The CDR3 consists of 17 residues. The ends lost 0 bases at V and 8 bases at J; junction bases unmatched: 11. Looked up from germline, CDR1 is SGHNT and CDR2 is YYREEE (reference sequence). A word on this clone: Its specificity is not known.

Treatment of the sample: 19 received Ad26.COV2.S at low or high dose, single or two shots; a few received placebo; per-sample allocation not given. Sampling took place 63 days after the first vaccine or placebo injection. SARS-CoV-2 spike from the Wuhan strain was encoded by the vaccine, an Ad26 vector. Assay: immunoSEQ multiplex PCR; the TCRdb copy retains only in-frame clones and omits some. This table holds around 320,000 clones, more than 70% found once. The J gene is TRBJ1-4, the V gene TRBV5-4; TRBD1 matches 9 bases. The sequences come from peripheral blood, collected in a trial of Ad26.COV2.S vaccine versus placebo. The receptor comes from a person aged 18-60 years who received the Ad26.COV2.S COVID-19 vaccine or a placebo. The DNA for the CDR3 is TGTGCCAGCAGCTTGGGGGCCACAGGGGGCGCGGGGGAAAAACTGTTTTTT. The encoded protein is CASSLGATGGAGEKLFF. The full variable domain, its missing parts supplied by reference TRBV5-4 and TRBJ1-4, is ETGVTQSPTHLIKTRGQQVTLRCSSQSGHNTVSWYQQALGQGPQFIFQYYREEENGRGNFPPRFSGLQFPNYSSELNVNALELDDSALYLCASSLGATGGAGEKLFFGSGTQLSVL.